A single sample gave rise to the 20 T cell receptor beta chains below, sequenced in a study of blood T cell repertoires in COVID-19. TCRdb keeps only in-frame clones here, not all; method: immunoSEQ multiplex PCR. The repertoire has 450,000 or so clones, around 91% of them found once; the top ten carry 1.5% to 1.8%. The sequenced material came from peripheral blood. Receptor source: a woman in her forties with COVID-19, enrolled during active disease.

This clone was counted once. The chain links TRBV15 to TRBJ1-1, with 8 bases fitting TRBD1. Per germline, CDR1 LNHNV and CDR2 YYDKDF (reference sequence). CDR3 length: 15 amino acids. The V gene end was trimmed by 3 bases and the J gene end by 1 base; junction bases not matched to a gene: 4. The CDR3 nucleotides are TGTGCCACCAGCAGGTCGGACAGGGAGAACACTGAAGCTTTCTTT. It is translated as CATSRSDRENTEAFF.

This rearrangement joins TRBV25-1 to TRBJ2-2, with TRBD1 matching 7 bases. Germline values: CDR1 MGHDK, CDR2 SYGVNS. J lost 9 bases, V lost 4 bases, and 2 bases had no gene match. The CDR3 is 12 residues long. CDR3 protein: CASSGTGWELFF. CDR3 bases: TGTGCCAGCAGTGGGACAGGCTGGGAGCTGTTTTTT.

This chain's CDR3 is CSASRDTHGYTF. DNA of the CDR3: TGCAGTGCTAGTCGGGACACCCATGGCTACACCTTC. The chain links TRBV20-1 to TRBJ1-2; perhaps TRBD1 as D (6 bases). The CDR3 totals 12 residues. Germline CDR1 reads DFQATT; CDR2 reads SNEGSKA (reference sequence). The V end was cut by 3 bases, the J end by 6 bases, with 11 bases between.

V usage is TRBV13 and J usage is TRBJ2-7; the D gene is possibly TRBD1 (5 bases). V was clipped by 5 bases and J by 0 bases, with 8 bases between them. Germline loops: CDR1 PRHDT, CDR2 FYEKMQ (reference sequence). This CDR3 comprises 13 residues. The CDR3 coding sequence is TGTGCCAGCAGCCCACAGGTCTCCTACGAGCAGTACTTC. Translation: CASSPQVSYEQYF.

The chain has TRBV2 and TRBJ1-5; 7 bases align to TRBD1. V was pared by 6 bases and J by 2 bases, with 7 bases of the junction left unmatched. Germline values: CDR1 SNHLY, CDR2 FYNNEI. The length of the CDR3 is 15 residues. CDR3 nucleotide sequence: TGTGCCAGCAGACGGGACAGTCAAGGCAATCAGCCCCAGCATTTT. Encoded protein: CASRRDSQGNQPQHF. Drawing the rest from reference TRBV2 and TRBJ1-5, the complete variable domain is EPEVTQTPSHQVTQMGQEVILRCVPISNHLYFYWYRQILGQKVEFLVSFYNNEISEKSEIFDDQFSVERPDGSNFTLKIRSTKLEDSAMYFCASRRDSQGNQPQHFGDGTRLSIL.

The chain is built from TRBV4-3 and TRBJ2-1; 7 nucleotides match TRBD2. Trimming cost V 0 bases and J 2 bases; bases outside gene matches: 4. CDR1 is LGHNA, CDR2 YSLEER, per germline. This CDR3 comprises 16 residues. The CDR3 sequence is CASSQDPGGTYNEQFF. The CDR3 nucleotides read TGCGCCAGCAGCCAAGATCCGGGGGGAACCTACAATGAGCAGTTCTTC.

The CDR3 region is CASREAGNTIYF. The CDR3 coding sequence is TGTGCCAGCAGAGAAGCCGGAAACACCATATATTTT. The chain is built from TRBV3-1 (or the pseudogene TRBV3-2) and TRBJ1-3, with D uncertain. Per germline, CDR1 LGHDT and CDR2 YNNKEL (reference sequence). V was clipped by 6 bases and J by 4 bases, with 7 bases between them. The CDR3 runs to 12 residues.

CDR3 nucleotides: TGTGCCAGTAGTCCTGGGACAGGGCCCTACGAGCAGTACTTC. It is translated as CASSPGTGPYEQYF. The rearrangement uses TRBV19 and TRBJ2-7; 9 positions agree with TRBD1. CDR3 length equals 14 residues. Germline V gene lookup returns CDR1 LNHDA and CDR2 SQIVND (reference sequence). Trimming took 5 bases from V and 2 from J; bases not matched to a gene: 4.

J is TRBJ2-2 and V is TRBV3-1 (or the pseudogene TRBV3-2); a weak D match, TRBD2 (5 bases). Germline V gives CDR1 LGHDT, CDR2 YNNKEL (reference sequence). This CDR3 comprises 18 residues. The V and J ends lost 1 base and 1 base respectively, with 16 bases between them. CDR3 sequence reads: CASSQGLAGIMNTGELFF. CDR3 in DNA: TGTGCCAGCAGCCAAGGGTTGGCGGGTATAATGAACACCGGGGAGCTGTTTTTT.

V is TRBV5-1 and J is TRBJ2-2; 9 bases map to TRBD2. Germline-derived CDR1 and CDR2 are SGHRS and YFSETQ. V gave up 0 bases and J gave up 5 bases; unmatched junction bases: 5. The CDR3 covers 16 residues. The CDR3 DNA is TGCGCCAGCAGCTTGGAGGCTAGCGGGAAAACCGGGGAGCTGTTTTTT. Protein product: CASSLEASGKTGELFF.

The J gene is TRBJ2-7, the V gene TRBV6-1; 7 bases line up with TRBD1. The CDR3 runs 14 residues. Germline loops: CDR1 MNHNS, CDR2 SASEGT. V gave up 3 bases and J gave up 4 bases; unmatched junction bases: 6. The CDR3: CASSELGQPYEQYF. In DNA, the CDR3 is TGTGCCAGCAGTGAGTTGGGACAGCCGTACGAGCAGTACTTC.

The chain is built from TRBV4-3 and TRBJ2-5; perhaps TRBD2 as D (5 bases). From germline, CDR1 is LGHNA and CDR2 YSLEER. The germline V and J ends were trimmed by 0 bases and 3 bases, with 26 bases remaining between them. The CDR3 extends over 20 amino acids. CDR3: CASSQDLTGIYKGWEETQYF. DNA of the CDR3: TGCGCCAGCAGCCAAGATTTAACGGGGATTTATAAGGGCTGGGAAGAGACCCAGTACTTC.

This chain joins TRBV11-3 and TRBJ2-2, with 7 bases lining up with TRBD2. This CDR3 spans 14 amino acids. V was pared by 4 bases and J by 5 bases, with 4 bases of the junction left unmatched. Germline V lookup: CDR1 SGHNT, CDR2 YENEEA. The CDR3 nucleotides read TGTGCCAGCAGCTGGACTAGTCGAACCGGGGAGCTGTTTTTT. Translation gives CASSWTSRTGELFF. The full variable domain, completed using reference TRBV11-3 and TRBJ2-2, is EAGVVQSPRYKIIEKKQPVAFWCNPISGHNTLYWYLQNLGQGPELLIRYENEEAVDDSQLPKDRFSAERLKGVDSTLKIQPAELGDSAVYLCASSWTSRTGELFFGEGSRLTVL.

The chain uses TRBV19 and TRBJ2-7; 12 bases line up with TRBD1. Germline V CDR1 and CDR2: LNHDA, SQIVND (reference sequence). Unmatched junction bases numbered 9, after V lost 5 bases and J lost 4 bases. This CDR3 comprises 16 residues. The DNA for the CDR3 is TGTGCCAGTAGTGAGATACCGGGACAGGGGGCTTACGAGCAGTACTTC. This gives the protein CASSEIPGQGAYEQYF.

This rearrangement joins TRBV7-9 to TRBJ2-2; 7 bases line up with TRBD1. V lost 4 bases to trimming and J lost 0 bases; unmatched junction nucleotides: 11. The CDR3 spans 18 residues. Germline loops: CDR1 SEHNR, CDR2 FQNEAQ (reference sequence). CDR3 loop: CASSSQSLGQANTGELFF. The DNA of the CDR3 is TGTGCCAGCAGCTCCCAATCACTCGGACAGGCGAACACCGGGGAGCTGTTTTTT.

The chain uses TRBV6-5 and TRBJ1-1; the D is unclear. V was clipped by 4 bases and J by 2 bases, with 11 bases between them. Germline-derived CDR1 and CDR2 are MNHEY and SVGAGI. The CDR3 totals 14 residues. This CDR3 reads CASSFSQSNTEAFF. The CDR3 DNA follows: TGTGCCAGCAGTTTTTCACAGAGTAACACTGAAGCTTTCTTT.

The CDR3 loop reads CASSSGTSGRETQYF. CDR3 nucleotide sequence: TGTGCCAGCAGCTCCGGGACTAGCGGAAGGGAGACCCAGTACTTC. This chain connects TRBV7-3 to TRBJ2-5; 11 nucleotides agree with TRBD2. Germline assignment: CDR1 SGHTA and CDR2 FQGTGA. This CDR3 comprises 15 residues. The ends lost 4 bases at V and 5 bases at J; junction bases unmatched: 6.

The V and J genes are TRBV6-2 or TRBV6-3 and TRBJ1-2; D ambiguous. Trimming took off 0 bases at V and 4 bases at J, with 12 bases between the two ends. Germline V gene data show CDR1 as MNHEY and CDR2 as SVGEGT. The CDR3 contains 15 residues. The CDR3 reads CASSYSNLGGYGYTF. Written as DNA, the CDR3 is TGTGCCAGCAGTTACTCGAATCTCGGCGGCTATGGCTACACCTTC.

This sequence joins TRBV30 and TRBJ1-2; 9 positions match TRBD1. The CDR3 runs to 15 residues. Germline V lookup: CDR1 GTSNPN, CDR2 SVGIG (reference sequence). V lost 2 bases to trimming and J lost 6 bases; unmatched junction nucleotides: 10. Here the CDR3 reads CAWSSTGTGIDGYTF. Here the CDR3 DNA reads TGTGCCTGGAGTTCCACCGGGACAGGGATAGATGGCTACACCTTC.

This rearrangement joins TRBV5-6 to TRBJ2-3; tentatively, D is TRBD2 (5 bases). The CDR3 extends over 15 amino acids. Germline V gene data show CDR1 as SGHDT and CDR2 as YYEEEE. The germline V and J ends were trimmed by 0 bases and 1 base, with 9 bases remaining between them. The CDR3 reads CASSLALARTDTQYF. DNA of the CDR3: TGTGCCAGCAGCTTGGCGTTAGCGCGCACAGATACGCAGTATTTT. The whole variable domain, filled in from reference TRBV5-6 and TRBJ2-3, reads DAGVTQSPTHLIKTRGQQVTLRCSPKSGHDTVSWYQQALGQGPQFIFQYYEEEERQRGNFPDRFSGHQFPNYSSELNVNALLLGDSALYLCASSLALARTDTQYFGPGTRLTVL.